This T cell receptor beta chain was documented in a study of T cell repertoires in cytomegalovirus infection (dated by TCRdb to between 2019 and 2020). For the wider study: Alongside well-studied HLA-B-restricted epitopes, the peptide stimulations were aimed at recently identified HLA-C-restricted CMV epitopes, whose presentation resists viral immunomodulation. Because public TCR beta signatures pointed to carriage of CMV infection together with the matching HLA type, the HLA type of each donor mattered for the analysis.

The investigation overall reported the following: In both this cohort and an independent cohort of some 350 donors, the cumulative frequency of public TCR beta family members distinguished carriers of CMV infection plus the relevant HLA type. The ex vivo response was dominated by HLA-C-restricted CMV-specific TCR beta clonotypes, and the single most frequent clonotype in two of eight donors was supplied by these HLA-C-restricted clonotypes.

Per the publication, the treatment or condition label means: in vitro stimulation with specific CMV peptide epitopes to enrich CMV-specific T cells. TCRdb records Illumina HiSeq 1500 as the sequencer. TCRdb ran its own pipeline on the public reads, namely fastp trimming at Q25 and MiXCR clone calling, and kept in-frame beta chains. Identical CDR3 protein sequences are pooled into one entry, listed with their most common genes and DNA. The sample profile shows approximately 89,000 distinct CDR3 sequences; 25% to 30% of them were found once. The leading ten clones occupy less than 75% of the sample. This clonotype was seen many times. The clone's antigen remains unknown. No base-level quality is on record; no much larger clone is a single base apart. The germline V gene provides CDR1 SGHVS and CDR2 FNYEAQ. The CDR3, cysteine through phenylalanine, is 17 amino acids long. Of the read, only the CDR3 DNA is kept; its 51 bases are in frame from base 1. Trimming takes 5 bases from V and 5 bases from J, and the germline ends sit 24 bases apart.

Recombination joined TRBV7-6 with TRBJ2-5; TRBD2 is perhaps the D gene, given 6 matching bases. The receptor comes from a human donor in good health (CMV status not recorded). Some clones in this sample may be carry-over from other donors' samples. The source material was CD8+ T cells from cultured PBMCs, sampled from culture after CMV antigen stimulation. The nucleotides are TGTGCCAGCAGCCTAGACCCAATGGAGGGCCGGATCGAGACCCAGTACTTC. This sequence encodes CASSLDPMEGRIETQYF.